This note documents a single TCR beta chain sequence. Its antigen remains unknown. The TCR library protocol was used to attach unique molecular identifiers. These identifiers were attached to individual cDNA molecules. TCRdb used MiXCR to reprocess the 5' RACE reads, holding one entry per CDR3 protein. This table holds roughly 57,000 distinct CDR3 sequences, under 15% found once. The data were obtained in a study of early T cells in non-severe SARS-CoV-2 infection. In the study overall: Sequencing of bulk RNA from unsorted whole blood was done, without chain pairing. The study, taken as a whole, reports: VDJdb matching, biased toward anti-spike CD8 responses, missed private and CD4 specificities.

This CDR3 contains 14 residues. The germline V gene has CDR1 SGHTA and CDR2 FQGTGA. V was clipped by 5 bases and J by 1 base, with 11 bases between them. The chain recombines TRBV7-3 with TRBJ1-1; the D gene is possibly TRBD1 (5 bases). Here the sequenced sample was whole blood, taken at baseline. This receptor was identified in an adult who was a healthcare worker with PCR-confirmed SARS-CoV-2 infection or an uninfected control (not recorded which). The CDR3 DNA is TGTGCCAGCAGCCTCAGGGCTGGGAACACTGAAGCTTTCTTT. Translation: CASSLRAGNTEAFF. Full variable domain (outside the CDR3, taken from reference TRBV7-3 and TRBJ1-1): GAGVSQTPSNKVTEKGKYVELRCDPISGHTALYWYRQSLGQGPEFLIYFQGTGAADDSGLPNDRFFAVRPEGSVSTLKIQRTERGDSAVYLCASSLRAGNTEAFFGQGTRLTVV.